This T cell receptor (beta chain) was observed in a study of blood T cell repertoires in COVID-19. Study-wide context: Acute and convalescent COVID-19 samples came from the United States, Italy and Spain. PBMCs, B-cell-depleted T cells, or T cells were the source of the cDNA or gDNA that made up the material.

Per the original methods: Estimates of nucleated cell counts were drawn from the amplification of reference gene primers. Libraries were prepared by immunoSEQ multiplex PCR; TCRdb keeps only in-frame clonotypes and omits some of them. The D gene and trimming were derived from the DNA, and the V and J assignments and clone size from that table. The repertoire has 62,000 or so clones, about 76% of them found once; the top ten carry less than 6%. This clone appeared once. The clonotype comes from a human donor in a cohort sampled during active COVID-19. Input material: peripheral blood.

The CDR3 bases are TGTGCCAGCAAGGTATCGGGGGATCAGCCCCAGCATTTT. This translates into CASKVSGDQPQHF. The genes are TRBV12-3 or TRBV12-4 and TRBJ1-5; D might be TRBD1 (5 bases). V gave up 7 bases and J gave up 5 bases, with 12 bases separating them. The CDR3 runs to 13 residues.